This T cell receptor beta chain was documented in a study of cytomegalovirus exposure and HLA in healthy donors. Points from the study as a whole: Association of 15,000 to 20,000 TCR beta sequences with HLA alleles was found at 0.05 false discovery rate in a later analysis. Cytomegalovirus-associated TCR beta chains were listed, numbering around 150.

Losses at the gene ends were 8 bases for V and 2 bases for J; bases not matched to a gene: 17. CDR1 and CDR2 (germline): SNHLY, FYNNEI. This CDR3 is built from 19 residues. 60 Vbeta and 13 Jbeta primers were used in PCR. The authors' processing: Counted up in a later analysis, unique TCR beta chains came to some 75 million, with around 10 million shared. Sequencing used immunoSEQ multiplex PCR; TCRdb keeps in-frame clones, though not all of them. That table furnishes V, J and clone size, whereas the DNA furnished D and trimming. The table shows about 94,000 clones, with 70% to 80% occurring only once. Regarding this clone: The antigen remains undetermined.

The rearrangement joins TRBV2 to TRBJ2-3; 12 nucleotides align to TRBD2. The sequence derives from a man younger than 45 in good health and CMV-seropositive. Sample: PBMCs. The CDR3 nucleotides read TGTGCCAGCCCCCACTATCGAATCGGACTAGCGGGATACACAGATACGCAGTATTTT. Translating gives CASPHYRIGLAGYTDTQYF.